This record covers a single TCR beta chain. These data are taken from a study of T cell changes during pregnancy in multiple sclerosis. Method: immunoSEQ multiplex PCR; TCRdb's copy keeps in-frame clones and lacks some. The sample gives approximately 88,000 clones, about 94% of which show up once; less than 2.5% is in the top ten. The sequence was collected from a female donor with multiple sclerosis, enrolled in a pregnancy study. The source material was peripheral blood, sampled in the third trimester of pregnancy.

This CDR3 reads CASSLALTNNEQFF. Here the CDR3 DNA reads TGCGCCAGCAGCTTGGCTCTAACGAACAATGAGCAGTTCTTC. The chain combines TRBV5-1 with TRBJ2-1; D uncertain. V gave up 0 bases and J gave up 5 bases, with 9 bases separating them. The germline V gene has CDR1 SGHRS and CDR2 YFSETQ. CDR3 size: 14 residues.